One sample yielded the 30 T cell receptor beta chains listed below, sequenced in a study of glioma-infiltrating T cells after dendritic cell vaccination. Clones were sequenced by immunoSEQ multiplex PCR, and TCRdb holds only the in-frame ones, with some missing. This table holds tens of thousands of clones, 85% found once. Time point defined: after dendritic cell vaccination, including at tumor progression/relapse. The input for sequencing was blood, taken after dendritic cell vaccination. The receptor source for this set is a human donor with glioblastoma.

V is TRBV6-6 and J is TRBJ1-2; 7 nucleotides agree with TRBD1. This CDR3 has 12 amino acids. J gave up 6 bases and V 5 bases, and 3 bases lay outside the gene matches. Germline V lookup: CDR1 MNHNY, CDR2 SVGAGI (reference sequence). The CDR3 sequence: CASSGTEDGYTF. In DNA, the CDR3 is TGTGCCAGCAGTGGGACAGAGGATGGCTACACCTTC.

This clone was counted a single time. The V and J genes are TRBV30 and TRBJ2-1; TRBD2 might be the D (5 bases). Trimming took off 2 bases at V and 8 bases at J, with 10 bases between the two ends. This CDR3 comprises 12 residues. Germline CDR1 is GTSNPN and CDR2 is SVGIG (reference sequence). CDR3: CAWSSTRDEQFF. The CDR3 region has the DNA TGTGCCTGGAGTTCTACTAGGGATGAGCAGTTCTTC.

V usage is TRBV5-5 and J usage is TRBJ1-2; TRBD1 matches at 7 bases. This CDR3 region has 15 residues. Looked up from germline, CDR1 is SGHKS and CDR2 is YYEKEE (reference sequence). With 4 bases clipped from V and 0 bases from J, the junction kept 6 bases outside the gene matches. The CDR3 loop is CASSAGTAANYGYTF. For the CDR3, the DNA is TGTGCCAGCAGCGCTGGGACAGCCGCTAACTATGGCTACACCTTC.

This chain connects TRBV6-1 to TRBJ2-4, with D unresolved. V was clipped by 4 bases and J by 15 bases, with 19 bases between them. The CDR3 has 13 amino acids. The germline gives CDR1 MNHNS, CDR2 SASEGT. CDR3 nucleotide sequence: TGTGCCAGCAGTGTACCCCTCACAGAAGATCTGTACTTC. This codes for CASSVPLTEDLYF.

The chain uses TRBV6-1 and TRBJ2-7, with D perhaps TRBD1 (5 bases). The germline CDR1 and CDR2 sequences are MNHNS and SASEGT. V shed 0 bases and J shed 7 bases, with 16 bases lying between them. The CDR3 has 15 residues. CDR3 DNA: TGTGCCAGCAGTGAAGCGTCCCAGGGAATAGTAGAGCAGTACTTC. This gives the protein CASSEASQGIVEQYF.

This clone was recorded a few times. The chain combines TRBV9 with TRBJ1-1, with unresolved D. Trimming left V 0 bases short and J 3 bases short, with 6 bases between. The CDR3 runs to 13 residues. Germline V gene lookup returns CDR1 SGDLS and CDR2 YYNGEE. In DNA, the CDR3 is TGTGCCAGCAGCGTAGATTCGTACACTGAAGCTTTCTTT. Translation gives CASSVDSYTEAFF.

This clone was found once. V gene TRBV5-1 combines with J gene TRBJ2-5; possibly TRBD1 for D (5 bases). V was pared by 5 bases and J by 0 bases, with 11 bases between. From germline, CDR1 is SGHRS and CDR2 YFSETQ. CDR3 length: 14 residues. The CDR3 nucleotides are TGCGCCAGCAGACCATGGACAAACCAAGAGACCCAGTACTTC. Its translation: CASRPWTNQETQYF.

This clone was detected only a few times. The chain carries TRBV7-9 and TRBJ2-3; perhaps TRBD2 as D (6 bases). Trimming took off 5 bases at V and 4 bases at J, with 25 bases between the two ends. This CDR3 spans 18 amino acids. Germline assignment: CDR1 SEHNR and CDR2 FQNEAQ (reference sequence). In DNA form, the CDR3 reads TGTGCCAGCAGCATGCGGAAAACCCCAGGAGGGGCTGCAGATACGCAGTATTTT. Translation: CASSMRKTPGGAADTQYF. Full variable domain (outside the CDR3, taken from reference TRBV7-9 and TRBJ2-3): DTGVSQNPRHKITKRGQNVTFRCDPISEHNRLYWYRQTLGQGPEFLTYFQNEAQLEKSRLLSDRFSAERPKGSFSTLEIQRTEQGDSAMYLCASSMRKTPGGAADTQYFGPGTRLTVL.

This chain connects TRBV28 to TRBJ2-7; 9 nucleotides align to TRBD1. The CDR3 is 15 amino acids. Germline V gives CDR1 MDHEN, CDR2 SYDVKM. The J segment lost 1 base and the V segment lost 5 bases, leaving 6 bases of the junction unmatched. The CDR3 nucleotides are TGTGCCAGCAGTCCTTCCGGGACAGGGTCCTACGAGCAGTACTTC. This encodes CASSPSGTGSYEQYF.

The CDR3 DNA reads TGTGCCAGCAGTGAGAGGACAGCCACTGAAGCTTTCTTT. It codes for CASSERTATEAFF. V gene TRBV6-4 combines with J gene TRBJ1-1, with a weak D call TRBD1 (6 bases). The germline gives CDR1 MRHNA, CDR2 SNTAGT. V was cut by 3 bases and J by 4 bases, with 9 bases left in between. The CDR3 loop spans 13 amino acids.

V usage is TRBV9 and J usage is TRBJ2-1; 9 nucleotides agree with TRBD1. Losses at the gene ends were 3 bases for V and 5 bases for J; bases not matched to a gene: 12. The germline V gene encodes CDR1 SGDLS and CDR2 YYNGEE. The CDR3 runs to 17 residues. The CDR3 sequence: CASSGSRQGGQNNEQFF. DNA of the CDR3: TGTGCCAGCAGCGGGAGTAGACAGGGGGGACAAAACAATGAGCAGTTCTTC.

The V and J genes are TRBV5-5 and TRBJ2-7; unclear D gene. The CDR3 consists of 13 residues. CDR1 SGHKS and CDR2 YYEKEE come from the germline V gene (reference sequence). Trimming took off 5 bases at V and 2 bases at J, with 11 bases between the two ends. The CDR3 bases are TGTGCCAGCAGGACACCATCCACCTACGAGCAGTACTTC. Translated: CASRTPSTYEQYF.

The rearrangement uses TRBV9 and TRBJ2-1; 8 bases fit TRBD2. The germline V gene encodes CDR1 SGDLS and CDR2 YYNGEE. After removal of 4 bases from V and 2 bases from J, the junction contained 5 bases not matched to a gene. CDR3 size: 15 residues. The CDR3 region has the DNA TGTGCCAGCAGCTCTTTAGCGGGGCCCTACAATGAGCAGTTCTTC. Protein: CASSSLAGPYNEQFF.

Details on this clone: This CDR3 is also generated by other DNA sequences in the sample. The CDR3, as DNA: TGTGCCAGCAGGCCTGCGGGCAGCTCCTACGAGCAGTACTTC. Its protein is CASRPAGSSYEQYF. The J gene is TRBJ2-7, the V gene TRBV28; D possibly corresponds to TRBD2 (5 bases). Germline lookup yields CDR1 MDHEN and CDR2 SYDVKM. Between the trimmed V and J ends, which lost 6 bases and 0 bases, there was a span of 12 bases. The CDR3 length is 14 residues. Filled out from reference TRBV28 and TRBJ2-7, the complete variable domain reads DVKVTQSSRYLVKRTGEKVFLECVQDMDHENMFWYRQDPGLGLRLIYFSYDVKMKEKGDIPEGYSVSREKKERFSLILESASTNQTSMYLCASRPAGSSYEQYFGPGTRLTVT.

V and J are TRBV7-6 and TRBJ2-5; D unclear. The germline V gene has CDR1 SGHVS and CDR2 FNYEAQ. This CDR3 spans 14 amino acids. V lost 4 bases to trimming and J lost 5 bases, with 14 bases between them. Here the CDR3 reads CASSSFLAGETQYF. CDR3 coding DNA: TGTGCCAGCAGCTCCTTTTTGGCCGGGGAGACCCAGTACTTC.

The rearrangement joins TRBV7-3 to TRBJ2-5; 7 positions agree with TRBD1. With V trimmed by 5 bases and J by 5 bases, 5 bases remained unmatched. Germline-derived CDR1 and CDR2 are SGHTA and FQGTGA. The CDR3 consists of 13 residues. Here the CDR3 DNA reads TGTGCCAGCAGCCTGACAGGGTCCGAGACCCAGTACTTC. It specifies CASSLTGSETQYF.

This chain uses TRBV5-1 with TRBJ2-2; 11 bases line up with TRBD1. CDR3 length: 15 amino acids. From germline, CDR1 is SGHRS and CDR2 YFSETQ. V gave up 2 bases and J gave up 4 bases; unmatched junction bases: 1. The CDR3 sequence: CASSFGTGGTGELFF. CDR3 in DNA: TGCGCCAGCAGCTTCGGGACAGGGGGCACCGGGGAGCTGTTTTTT.

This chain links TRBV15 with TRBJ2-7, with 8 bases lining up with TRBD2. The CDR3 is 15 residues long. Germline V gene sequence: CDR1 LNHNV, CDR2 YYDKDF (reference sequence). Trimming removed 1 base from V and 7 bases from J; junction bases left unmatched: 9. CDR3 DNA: TGTGCCACCAGCAGAGTGTCGGGAGGGCCAAGGGAGCAGTACTTC. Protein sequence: CATSRVSGGPREQYF.

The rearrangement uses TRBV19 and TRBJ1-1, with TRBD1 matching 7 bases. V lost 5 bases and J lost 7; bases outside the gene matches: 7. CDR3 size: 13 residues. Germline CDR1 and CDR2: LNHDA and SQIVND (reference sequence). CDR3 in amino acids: CASSYNTGVEAFF. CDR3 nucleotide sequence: TGTGCCAGTAGTTATAATACAGGGGTTGAAGCTTTCTTT.

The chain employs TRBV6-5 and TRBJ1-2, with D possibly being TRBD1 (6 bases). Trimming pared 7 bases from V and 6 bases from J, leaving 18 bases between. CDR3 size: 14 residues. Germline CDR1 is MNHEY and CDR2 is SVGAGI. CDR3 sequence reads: CASTRLQNRDGYTF. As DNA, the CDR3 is TGTGCCAGCACCCGTCTTCAAAACAGGGATGGCTACACCTTC.

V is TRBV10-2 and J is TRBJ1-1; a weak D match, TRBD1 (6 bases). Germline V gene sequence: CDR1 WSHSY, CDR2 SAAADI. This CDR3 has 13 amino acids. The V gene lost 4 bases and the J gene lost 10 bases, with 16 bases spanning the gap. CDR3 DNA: TGCGCCAGCAGTGTTAACAGGCAAGGGGGAGCTTTCTTT. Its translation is CASSVNRQGGAFF.

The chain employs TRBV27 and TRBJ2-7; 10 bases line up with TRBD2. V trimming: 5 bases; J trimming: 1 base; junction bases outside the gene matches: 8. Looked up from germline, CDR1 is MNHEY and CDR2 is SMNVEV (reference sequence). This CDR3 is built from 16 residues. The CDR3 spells CASSPLAGAPSYEQYF. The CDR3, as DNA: TGTGCCAGCAGTCCTCTAGCGGGAGCCCCTTCCTACGAGCAGTACTTC.

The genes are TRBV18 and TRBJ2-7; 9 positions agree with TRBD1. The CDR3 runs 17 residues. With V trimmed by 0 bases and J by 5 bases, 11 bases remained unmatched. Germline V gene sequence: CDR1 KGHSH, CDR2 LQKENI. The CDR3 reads CASSPPSMDRGAHEQYF. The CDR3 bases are TGTGCCAGCTCACCACCCTCTATGGACAGGGGTGCCCACGAGCAGTACTTC.

In nucleotides, the CDR3 is TGTGCCAGCAGCCCCTCGGGACTTTCCGCTGAAGCTTTCTTT. Translating gives CASSPSGLSAEAFF. The chain joins TRBV9 to TRBJ1-1; maybe TRBD1 (5 bases). From germline, CDR1 is SGDLS and CDR2 YYNGEE. The V gene lost 4 bases and the J gene lost 6 bases, with 16 bases spanning the gap. The CDR3 sequence is 14 residues long.

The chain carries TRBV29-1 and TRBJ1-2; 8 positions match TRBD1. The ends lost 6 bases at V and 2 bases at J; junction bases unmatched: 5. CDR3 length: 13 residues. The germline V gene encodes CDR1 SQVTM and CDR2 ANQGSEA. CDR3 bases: TGCAGCGTCACAGGGGGAGTCAACTATGGCTACACCTTC. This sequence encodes CSVTGGVNYGYTF.

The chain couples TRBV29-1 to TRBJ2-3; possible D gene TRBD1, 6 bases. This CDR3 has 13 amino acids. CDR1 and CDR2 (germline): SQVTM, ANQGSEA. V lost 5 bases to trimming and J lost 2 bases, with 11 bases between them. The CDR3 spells CSVSGVNTDTQYF. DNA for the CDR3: TGCAGCGTTTCAGGGGTAAACACAGATACGCAGTATTTT.

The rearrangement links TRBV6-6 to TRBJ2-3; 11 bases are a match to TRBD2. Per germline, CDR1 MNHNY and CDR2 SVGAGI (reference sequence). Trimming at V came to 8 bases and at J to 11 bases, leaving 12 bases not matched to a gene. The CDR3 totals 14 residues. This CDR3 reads CASGRAGLAEKQYF. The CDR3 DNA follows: TGTGCCAGCGGTAGAGCGGGACTAGCGGAAAAGCAGTATTTT.

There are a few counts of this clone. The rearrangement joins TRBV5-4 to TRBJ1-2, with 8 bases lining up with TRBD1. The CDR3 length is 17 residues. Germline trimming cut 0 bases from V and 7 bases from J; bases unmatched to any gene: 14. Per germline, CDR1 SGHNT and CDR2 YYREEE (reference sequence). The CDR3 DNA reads TGTGCCAGCAGCTTGGGGGCAGGGGGCGGGCAAGGGGTTGGCTACACCTTC. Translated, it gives CASSLGAGGGQGVGYTF.

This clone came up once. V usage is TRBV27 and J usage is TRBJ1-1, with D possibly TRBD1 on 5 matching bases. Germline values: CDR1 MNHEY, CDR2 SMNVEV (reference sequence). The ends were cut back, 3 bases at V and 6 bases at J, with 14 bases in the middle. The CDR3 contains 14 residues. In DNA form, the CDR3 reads TGTGCCAGCAGTTTCAGGGTGGGGTCCTCTGAAGCTTTCTTT. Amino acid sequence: CASSFRVGSSEAFF.

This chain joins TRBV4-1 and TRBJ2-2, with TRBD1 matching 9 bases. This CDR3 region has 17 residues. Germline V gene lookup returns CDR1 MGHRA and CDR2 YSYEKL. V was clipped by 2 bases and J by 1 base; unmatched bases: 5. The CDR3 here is CASSQPRDRVNTGELFF. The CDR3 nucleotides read TGCGCCAGCAGCCAACCCCGGGACAGGGTGAACACCGGGGAGCTGTTTTTT.